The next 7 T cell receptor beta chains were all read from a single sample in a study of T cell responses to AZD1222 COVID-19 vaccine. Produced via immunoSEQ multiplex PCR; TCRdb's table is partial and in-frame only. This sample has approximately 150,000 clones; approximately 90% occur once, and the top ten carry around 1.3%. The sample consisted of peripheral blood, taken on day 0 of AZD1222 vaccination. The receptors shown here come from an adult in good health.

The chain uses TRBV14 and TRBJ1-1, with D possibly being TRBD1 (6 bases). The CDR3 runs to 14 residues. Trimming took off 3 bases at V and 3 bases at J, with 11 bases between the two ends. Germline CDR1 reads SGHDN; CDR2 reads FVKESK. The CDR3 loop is CASSHRGYDTEAFF. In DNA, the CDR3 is TGTGCCAGCAGCCACAGGGGATATGACACTGAAGCTTTCTTT.

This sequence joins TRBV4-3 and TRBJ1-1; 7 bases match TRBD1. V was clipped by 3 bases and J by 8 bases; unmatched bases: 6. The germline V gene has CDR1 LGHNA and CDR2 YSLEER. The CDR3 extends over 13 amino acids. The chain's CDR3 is CASSQTGIGEAFF. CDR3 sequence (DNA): TGCGCCAGCAGCCAGACAGGGATCGGGGAAGCTTTCTTT.

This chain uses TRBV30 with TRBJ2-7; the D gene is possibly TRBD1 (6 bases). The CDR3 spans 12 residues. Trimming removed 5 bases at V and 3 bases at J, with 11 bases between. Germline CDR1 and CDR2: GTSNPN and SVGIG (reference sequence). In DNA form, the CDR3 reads TGTGCCTGGGAAGGACAGAACTACGAGCAGTACTTC. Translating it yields CAWEGQNYEQYF.

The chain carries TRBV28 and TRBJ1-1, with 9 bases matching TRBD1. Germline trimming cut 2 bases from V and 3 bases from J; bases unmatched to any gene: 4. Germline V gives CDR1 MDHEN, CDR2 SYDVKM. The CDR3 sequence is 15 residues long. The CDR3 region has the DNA TGTGCCAGCAGTTTAACCGACAGGGGGTACACTGAAGCTTTCTTT. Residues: CASSLTDRGYTEAFF. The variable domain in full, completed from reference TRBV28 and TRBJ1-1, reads DVKVTQSSRYLVKRTGEKVFLECVQDMDHENMFWYRQDPGLGLRLIYFSYDVKMKEKGDIPEGYSVSREKKERFSLILESASTNQTSMYLCASSLTDRGYTEAFFGQGTRLTVV.

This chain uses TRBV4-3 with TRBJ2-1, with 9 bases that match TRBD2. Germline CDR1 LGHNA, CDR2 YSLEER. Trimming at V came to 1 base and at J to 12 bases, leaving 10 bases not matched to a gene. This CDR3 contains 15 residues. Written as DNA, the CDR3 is TGCGCCAGCAGCCAAGGGGCTAGCGGGGTGGGGAGGCAGTTCTTC. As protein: CASSQGASGVGRQFF.

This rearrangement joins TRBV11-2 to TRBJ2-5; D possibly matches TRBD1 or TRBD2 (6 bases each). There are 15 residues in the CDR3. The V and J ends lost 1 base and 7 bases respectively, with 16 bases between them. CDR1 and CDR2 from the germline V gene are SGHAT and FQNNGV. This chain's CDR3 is CASSLGRGARGTQYF. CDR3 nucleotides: TGTGCCAGCAGCTTAGGAAGGGGGGCGCGGGGGACCCAGTACTTC.

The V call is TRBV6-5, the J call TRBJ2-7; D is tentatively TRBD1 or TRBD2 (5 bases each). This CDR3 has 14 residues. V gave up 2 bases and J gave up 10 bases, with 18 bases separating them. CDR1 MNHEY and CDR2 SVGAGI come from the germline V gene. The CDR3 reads CASSYDRDRSRQYF. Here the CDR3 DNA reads TGTGCCAGCAGTTACGACCGGGACCGCTCCAGACAGTACTTC.